The clone carrying this T cell receptor beta chain has just one count. What it binds is unknown. The sample belongs to a study of cytomegalovirus exposure and HLA in healthy donors. General study findings and limits: Available immune exposure information was restricted to CMV serostatus only. Testing in vitro showed three CMV-associated chains specific for CMV antigens.

PCR primers comprised 60 Vbeta and 13 Jbeta primers. The data were produced by immunoSEQ multiplex PCR, yet TCRdb's version contains in-frame clones alone and is incomplete. Of 100,000 to 150,000 clones in the sample, roughly 80% are singletons; the top ten hold roughly 1.2%. Germline CDR1 and CDR2: LNHNV and YYDKDF (reference sequence). The CDR3 spans 17 residues. The V and J ends lost 1 base and 2 bases respectively, with 14 bases between them. The donors (healthy individuals) were bone marrow donors. This sequence was found in a boy between 10 and 17 years old in good health and CMV-seronegative. The chain employs TRBV15 and TRBJ1-4; no clear D gene. The sample was PBMCs. CDR3 bases: TGTGCCACCAGCAGAGGGGGAGGAGGCCTTACTAATGAAAAACTGTTTTTT. Its translation is CATSRGGGGLTNEKLFF.